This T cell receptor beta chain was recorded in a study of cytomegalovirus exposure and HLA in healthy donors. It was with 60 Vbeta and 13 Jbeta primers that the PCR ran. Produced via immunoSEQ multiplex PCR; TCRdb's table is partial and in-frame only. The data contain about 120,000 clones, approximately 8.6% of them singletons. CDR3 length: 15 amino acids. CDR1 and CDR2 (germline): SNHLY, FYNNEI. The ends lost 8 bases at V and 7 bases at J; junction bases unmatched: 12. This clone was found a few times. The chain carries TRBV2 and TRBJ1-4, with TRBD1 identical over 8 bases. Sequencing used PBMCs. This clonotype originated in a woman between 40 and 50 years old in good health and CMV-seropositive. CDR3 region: CASAEGGQVSEKLFF. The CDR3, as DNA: TGTGCCAGCGCCGAAGGGGGACAGGTTTCTGAAAAACTGTTTTTT.